The sequence of this T cell receptor beta chain was determined in a study of T cell changes during pregnancy in multiple sclerosis. Profiling relied on immunoSEQ multiplex PCR, and the TCRdb table lists in-frame clones only, not all of them. The top ten clones hold less than 2% of a sample with about 93,000 clones, 90% to 95% of them seen once. This TCR was recovered from a female donor in good health, enrolled as a control in a pregnancy study. This material consisted of peripheral blood, taken after pregnancy.

DNA of the CDR3: TGTGCCAGTAGTATTAGGACAGCCCAGAACACTGAAGCTTTCTTT. Residues: CASSIRTAQNTEAFF. V gene TRBV19 combines with J gene TRBJ1-1, with D possibly matching TRBD1 (6 bases). CDR1 and CDR2 (germline): LNHDA, SQIVND (reference sequence). V was cut by 3 bases and J by 1 base, with 12 bases left in between. The CDR3 is 15 amino acids. The whole variable domain, filled in from reference TRBV19 and TRBJ1-1, reads DGGITQSPKYLFRKEGQNVTLSCEQNLNHDAMYWYRQDPGQGLRLIYYSQIVNDFQKGDIAEGYSVSREKKESFPLTVTSAQKNPTAFYLCASSIRTAQNTEAFFGQGTRLTVV.